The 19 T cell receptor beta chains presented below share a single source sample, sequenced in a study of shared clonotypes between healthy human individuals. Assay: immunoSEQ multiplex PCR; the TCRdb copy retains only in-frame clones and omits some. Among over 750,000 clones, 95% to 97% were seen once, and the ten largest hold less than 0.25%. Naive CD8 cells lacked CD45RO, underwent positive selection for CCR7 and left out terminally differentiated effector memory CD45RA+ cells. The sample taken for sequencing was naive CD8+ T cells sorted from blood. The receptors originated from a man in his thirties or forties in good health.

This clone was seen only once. The CDR3 nucleotides are TGCGCCAGCAGTGAGTCTCCTAGCACAGATACGCAGTATTTT. Translated, it gives CASSESPSTDTQYF. The chain carries TRBV10-1 and TRBJ2-3; no reliable D call. Germline CDR1 reads WNHNN; CDR2 reads SYGVQD (reference sequence). This CDR3 has 14 amino acids. With 0 bases removed from V and 0 bases from J, the gap between germline ends came to 4 bases.

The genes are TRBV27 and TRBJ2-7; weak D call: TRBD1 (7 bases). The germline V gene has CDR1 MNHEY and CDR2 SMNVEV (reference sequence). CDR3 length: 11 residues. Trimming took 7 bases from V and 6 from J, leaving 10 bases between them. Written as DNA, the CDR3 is TGTGCCAGCACCCAGGGGGGCGAGCAGTACTTC. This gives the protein CASTQGGEQYF.

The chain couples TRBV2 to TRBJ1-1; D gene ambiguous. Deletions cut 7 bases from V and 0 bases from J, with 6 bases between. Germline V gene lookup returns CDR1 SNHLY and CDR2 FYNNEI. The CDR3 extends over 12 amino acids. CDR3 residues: CASNIVNTEAFF. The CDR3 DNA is TGTGCCAGCAACATTGTGAACACTGAAGCTTTCTTT.

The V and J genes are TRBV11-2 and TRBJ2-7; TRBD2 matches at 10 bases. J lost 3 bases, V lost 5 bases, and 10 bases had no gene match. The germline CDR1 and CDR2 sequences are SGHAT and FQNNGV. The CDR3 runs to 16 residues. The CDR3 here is CASSNFGSGRVYEQYF. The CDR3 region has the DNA TGTGCCAGCAGCAACTTCGGCAGCGGGAGGGTCTACGAGCAGTACTTC.

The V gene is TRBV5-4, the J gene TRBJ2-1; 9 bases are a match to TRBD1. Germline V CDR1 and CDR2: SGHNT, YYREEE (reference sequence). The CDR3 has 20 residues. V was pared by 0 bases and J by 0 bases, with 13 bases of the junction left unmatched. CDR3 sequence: CASSLEAGQGKVSSYNEQFF. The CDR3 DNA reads TGTGCCAGCAGCTTGGAAGCGGGACAGGGTAAGGTCAGCTCCTACAATGAGCAGTTCTTC. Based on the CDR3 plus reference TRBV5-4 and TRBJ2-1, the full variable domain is ETGVTQSPTHLIKTRGQQVTLRCSSQSGHNTVSWYQQALGQGPQFIFQYYREEENGRGNFPPRFSGLQFPNYSSELNVNALELDDSALYLCASSLEAGQGKVSSYNEQFFGPGTRLTVL.

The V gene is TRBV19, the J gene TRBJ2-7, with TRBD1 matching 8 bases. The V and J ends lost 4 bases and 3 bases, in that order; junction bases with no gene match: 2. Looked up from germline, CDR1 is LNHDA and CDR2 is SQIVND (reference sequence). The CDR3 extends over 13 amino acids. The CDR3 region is CASSTGQDYEQYF. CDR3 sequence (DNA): TGTGCCAGTAGTACGGGACAGGACTACGAGCAGTACTTC. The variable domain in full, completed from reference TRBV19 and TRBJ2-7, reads DGGITQSPKYLFRKEGQNVTLSCEQNLNHDAMYWYRQDPGQGLRLIYYSQIVNDFQKGDIAEGYSVSREKKESFPLTVTSAQKNPTAFYLCASSTGQDYEQYFGPGTRLTVT.

The CDR3 region is CASSEWLGANEKLFF. The CDR3 nucleotides are TGTGCCAGCAGTGAATGGTTAGGGGCGAATGAAAAACTGTTTTTT. The V call is TRBV25-1, the J call TRBJ1-4, with D maybe TRBD1 (5 bases). The CDR3 runs 15 residues. V was trimmed by 1 base and J by 5 bases, leaving 11 bases between them. Germline V gene data show CDR1 as MGHDK and CDR2 as SYGVNS.

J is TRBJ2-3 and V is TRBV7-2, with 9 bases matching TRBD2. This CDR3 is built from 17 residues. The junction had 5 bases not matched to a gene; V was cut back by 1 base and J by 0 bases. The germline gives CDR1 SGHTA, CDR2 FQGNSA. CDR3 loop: CASSLESSGVSTDTQYF. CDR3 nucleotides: TGTGCCAGCAGCTTAGAGTCTAGCGGGGTTAGCACAGATACGCAGTATTTT.

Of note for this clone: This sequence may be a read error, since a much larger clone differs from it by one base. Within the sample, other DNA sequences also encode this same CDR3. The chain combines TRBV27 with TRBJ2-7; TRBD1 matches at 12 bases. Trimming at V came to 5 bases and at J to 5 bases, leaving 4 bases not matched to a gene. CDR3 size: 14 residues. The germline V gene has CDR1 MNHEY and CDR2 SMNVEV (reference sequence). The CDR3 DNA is TGTGCCAGCAGTCCCGGGACAGGGGGCCACGAGCAGTACTTC. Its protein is CASSPGTGGHEQYF.

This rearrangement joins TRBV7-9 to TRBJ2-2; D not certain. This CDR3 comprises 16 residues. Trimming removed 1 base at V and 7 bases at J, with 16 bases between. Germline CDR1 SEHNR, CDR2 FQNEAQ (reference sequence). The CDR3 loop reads CASSLGRHRSDGELFF. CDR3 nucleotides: TGTGCCAGCAGCTTAGGGAGACACCGCAGTGACGGGGAGCTGTTTTTT.

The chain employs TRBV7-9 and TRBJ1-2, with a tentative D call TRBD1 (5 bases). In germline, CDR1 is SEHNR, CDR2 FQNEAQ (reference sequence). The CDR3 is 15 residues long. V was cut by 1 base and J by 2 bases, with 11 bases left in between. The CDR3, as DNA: TGTGCCAGCAGCTTAGGGGCAGGGCCCAACTATGGCTACACCTTC. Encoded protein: CASSLGAGPNYGYTF.

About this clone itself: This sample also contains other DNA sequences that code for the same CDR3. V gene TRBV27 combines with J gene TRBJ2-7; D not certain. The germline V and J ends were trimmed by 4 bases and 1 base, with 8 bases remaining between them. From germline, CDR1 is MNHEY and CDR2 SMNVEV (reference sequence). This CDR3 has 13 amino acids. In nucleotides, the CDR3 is TGTGCCAGCAGTTCCAGCTCATCCTACGAGCAGTACTTC. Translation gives CASSSSSSYEQYF.

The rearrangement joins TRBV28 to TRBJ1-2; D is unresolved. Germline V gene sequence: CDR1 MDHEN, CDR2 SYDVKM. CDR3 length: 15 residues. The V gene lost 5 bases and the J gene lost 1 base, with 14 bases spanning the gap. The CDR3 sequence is CASSPLPGDNYGYTF. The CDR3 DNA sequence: TGTGCCAGCAGTCCACTCCCCGGGGATAACTATGGCTACACCTTC.

CDR3 sequence reads: CASSLGAYEQFF. The CDR3 coding sequence is TGTGCCAGCAGCTTAGGCGCATATGAGCAGTTCTTC. The chain recombines TRBV7-2 with TRBJ2-1, with no clear D. The V gene lost 1 base and the J gene lost 8 bases, with 6 bases spanning the gap. Germline V gene sequence: CDR1 SGHTA, CDR2 FQGNSA. This CDR3 spans 12 amino acids.

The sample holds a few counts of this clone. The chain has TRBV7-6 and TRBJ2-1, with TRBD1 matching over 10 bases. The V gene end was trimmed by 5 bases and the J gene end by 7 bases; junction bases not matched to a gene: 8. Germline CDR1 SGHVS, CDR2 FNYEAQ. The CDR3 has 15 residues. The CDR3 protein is CASSTGQGMGNEQFF. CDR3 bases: TGTGCCAGCAGCACGGGACAGGGGATGGGAAATGAGCAGTTCTTC.

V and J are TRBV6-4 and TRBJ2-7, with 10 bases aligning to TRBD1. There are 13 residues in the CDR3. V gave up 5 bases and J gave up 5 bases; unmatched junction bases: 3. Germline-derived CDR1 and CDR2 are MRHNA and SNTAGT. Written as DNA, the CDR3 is TGTGCCAGCAGTCCGGGACAGGGGAACGAGCAGTACTTC. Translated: CASSPGQGNEQYF.

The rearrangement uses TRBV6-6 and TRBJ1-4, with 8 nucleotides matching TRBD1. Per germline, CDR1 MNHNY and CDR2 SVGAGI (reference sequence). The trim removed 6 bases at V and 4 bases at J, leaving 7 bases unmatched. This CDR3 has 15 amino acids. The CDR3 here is CASRTIDRGNEKLFF. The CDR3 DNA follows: TGTGCCAGCAGGACGATTGACAGGGGTAATGAAAAACTGTTTTTT.

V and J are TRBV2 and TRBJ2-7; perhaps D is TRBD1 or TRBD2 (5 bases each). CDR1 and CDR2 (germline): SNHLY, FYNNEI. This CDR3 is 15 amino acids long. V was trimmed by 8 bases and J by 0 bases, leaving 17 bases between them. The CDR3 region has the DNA TGTGCCAGCGCCGGGGCCGGGACCTTCTCCTACGAGCAGTACTTC. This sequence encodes CASAGAGTFSYEQYF.

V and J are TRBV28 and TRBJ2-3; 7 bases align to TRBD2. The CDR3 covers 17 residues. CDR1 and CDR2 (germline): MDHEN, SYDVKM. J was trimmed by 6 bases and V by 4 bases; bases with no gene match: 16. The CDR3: CASSSLFGREREDTQYF. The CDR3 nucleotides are TGTGCCAGCAGTTCCTTGTTCGGGCGGGAGAGGGAGGATACGCAGTATTTT. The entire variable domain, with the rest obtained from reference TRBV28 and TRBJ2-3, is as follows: DVKVTQSSRYLVKRTGEKVFLECVQDMDHENMFWYRQDPGLGLRLIYFSYDVKMKEKGDIPEGYSVSREKKERFSLILESASTNQTSMYLCASSSLFGREREDTQYFGPGTRLTVL.